This TCR beta chain is from a study of control samples from healthy donors and cancer patients. The repertoire was sequenced with immunoSEQ multiplex PCR; TCRdb's copy has only in-frame clones and lacks some. Of roughly 180,000 clones listed, roughly 93% are singletons. The CDR3 loop spans 12 amino acids. Germline CDR1 and CDR2: ENHRY and SYGVKD. V was clipped by 3 bases and J by 7 bases, with 7 bases between them. The gene calls are TRBV10-3 and TRBJ1-3; no reliable D call. Specimen: blood. The clonotype was recovered from a woman aged 55 to 70 in good health. CDR3 DNA sequence: TGTGCCATCAGTGAAGGAGGGAACACCATATATTTT. Its translation: CAISEGGNTIYF.